This TCR beta chain derives from a study of T cell responses to AZD1222 COVID-19 vaccine. Sequencing used immunoSEQ multiplex PCR; TCRdb keeps in-frame clones, though not all of them. This table has some 130,000 clones, 90% appearing once. CDR3 length equals 19 residues. Trimming cost V 4 bases and J 3 bases; bases outside gene matches: 15. Germline V gene sequence: CDR1 LGHNA, CDR2 YSLEER. The sequencing used peripheral blood, collected on day 0 of AZD1222 vaccination. The chain employs TRBV4-3 and TRBJ2-2; 9 bases match TRBD2. This sequence was found in an adult in good health. CDR3 bases: TGCGCCAGCAGCCCAAATGCGCCCATAGCGGGGGCCCACACCGGGGAGCTGTTTTTT. It encodes CASSPNAPIAGAHTGELFF.